These T cell receptor beta chains were read from a single sample in a study of breast tumors, draining lymph nodes, adjacent tissues. TCRdb itself ran the multiplex PCR reads through MiXCR, one entry per CDR3 protein. The sample has 150,000 to 200,000 distinct CDR3 sequences, 30% to 35% seen once. Material: axillary lymph node tissue. The receptors here all came from a female donor with breast cancer. Some clones in this sample may be carry-over from other donors' samples. Both conserved end residues are part of each CDR3. Fields, in order: clone size, V gene, CDR3 length, J gene, D gene, CDR3 DNA, CDR3 protein. D genes are given only for firm matches. Rows may omit the clone size; those that give it use once, few, many or a size class.

>many|TRBV5-4|14|TRBJ1-4|.
TGTGCCAGCAGCCTGAGGCAGAGTAATGAAAAACTGTTTTTT
CASSLRQSNEKLFF
>many|TRBV3-1|15|TRBJ2-5|TRBD2
TGTGCCAGCAGCCACCCTTCGGGGGGGATAGAGACCCAGTACTTC
CASSHPSGGIETQYF
>.|TRBV9|12|TRBJ2-3|.
TGTGCCAGCGGGGGGCCCTACAATGAGCAGTATTTT
CASGGPYNEQYF
>many|TRBV7-9|15|TRBJ2-5|.
TGTGCCAGCAGCTTAGTCGCAGTGCGATTTGGGACCCAGTACTTC
CASSLVAVRFGTQYF
>many|TRBV7-6|13|TRBJ1-2|TRBD1
TGTGCCACGACACCAGGACAGGACTATGGCTACACCTTC
CATTPGQDYGYTF
>few|TRBV6-2/TRBV6-3|15|TRBJ2-3|.
TGTGCCAGCAGTCACTCCGACGGGGCGGGCGATACGCAGTATTTT
CASSHSDGAGDTQYF
>many|TRBV19|15|TRBJ2-5|TRBD2
TGTGCCAGTAGTAGGGCCCAAGGACTAGCGGAGACCCAGTACTTC
CASSRAQGLAETQYF
>.|TRBV5-1|13|TRBJ2-2|.
TGCGCCAGCAGTCCGCGTATTACCGGGGACCTGTTTTTT
CASSPRITGDLFF
>many|TRBV19|15|TRBJ1-5|TRBD1
TGTGCCAGTAGTATAGGCGACAGGGTAGGTCAGCCCCAGCATTTT
CASSIGDRVGQPQHF
>.|TRBV24-1|14|TRBJ2-7|.
TGTGCCACCAGCAGCCGGGACAAAACCTACGAGCAGTACTTC
CATSSRDKTYEQYF
>.|TRBV7-2|14|TRBJ2-2|.
TGTGCCAGCAGCCCCCACTCTGCGGTCGGGGAGCTGTTTTTT
CASSPHSAVGELFF
>.|TRBV11-2|16|TRBJ1-4|.
TGTGCCAGCAGCTTATCCGAGCGGGGGGGCCTGGGAAAACTGTTTTTT
CASSLSERGGLGKLFF
>.|TRBV11-3|15|TRBJ2-1|.
TGTGCCAGCAGCTTGTTTCTTGAGGGGGGTAATGAGCAGTTCTTC
CASSLFLEGGNEQFF
>.|TRBV19|12|TRBJ1-5|TRBD1
TGTGCTAGTAGGGGGCGCAGTCAGCCCCAGCATTTT
CASRGRSQPQHF
>many|TRBV7-8|14|TRBJ2-5|.
TGTGCCAGCAGCCCAGGATCGGGGGTGGAGACCCAGTACTTC
CASSPGSGVETQYF
>many|TRBV20-1|12|TRBJ2-7|TRBD1
TGCAGTGCTAGGCGGGACAGGGTCGAGCAGTACTTC
CSARRDRVEQYF
>many|TRBV9|16|TRBJ2-7|TRBD2
TGTGCCAGCAGCGTAGAGCCTAGCGGGAGGGCGGAGGAGCAGTACTTC
CASSVEPSGRAEEQYF